This paragraph covers one TCR beta chain sequence. Its antigen remains unknown. This entry comes from a study of siplizumab effects on memory and regulatory T cells. Here immunoSEQ multiplex PCR was the method, and the copy in TCRdb shows in-frame clones only, minus some. The repertoire holds approximately 82,000 clones, roughly 86% seen once, with around 1.4% in the top ten. The CDR3 sequence is 12 residues long. Germline V gene sequence: CDR1 LGHNA, CDR2 YNFKEQ. The V end was cut by 3 bases, the J end by 11 bases, with 13 bases between. The study's findings and limits: Assignment to unstimulated subsets succeeded for only a minor fraction of the alloreactive clones. With siplizumab, Treg-derived clones averaged approximately 66% of mappable alloreactive CD4+ clones, versus less than 35% in controls. Memory cells seemed less diverse than naive T cells, which also seemed major contributors to the alloresponse. Siplizumab produced a significant drop in alloreactive sequences attributable to unstimulated CD4+ memory cells.

Sequenced sample: Tregs sorted from blood. The V and J genes are TRBV4-2 and TRBJ1-1, with TRBD1 as a possible D gene (5 bases). The source is a human donor in good health. CDR3 sequence reads: CASSHDNRLAFF. CDR3 DNA sequence: TGTGCCAGCAGCCATGACAACAGGTTGGCTTTCTTT.